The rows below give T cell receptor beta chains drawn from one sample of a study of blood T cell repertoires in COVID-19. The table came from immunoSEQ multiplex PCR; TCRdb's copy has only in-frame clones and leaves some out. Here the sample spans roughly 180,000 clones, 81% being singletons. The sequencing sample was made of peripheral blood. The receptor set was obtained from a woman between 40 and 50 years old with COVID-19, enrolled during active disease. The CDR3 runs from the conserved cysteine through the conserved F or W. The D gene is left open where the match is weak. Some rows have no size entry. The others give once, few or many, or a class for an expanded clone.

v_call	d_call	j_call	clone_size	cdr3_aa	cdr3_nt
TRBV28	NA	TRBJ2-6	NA	CASSNEGSGANVLTF	TGTGCCAGCAGTAATGAGGGATCTGGGGCCAACGTCCTGACTTTC
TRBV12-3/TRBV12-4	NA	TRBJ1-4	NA	CASRTEGDEKLFF	TGTGCCAGCAGGACTGAGGGGGATGAAAAACTGTTTTTT
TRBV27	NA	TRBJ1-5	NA	CASRLGVYQPQHF	TGTGCCAGCAGGCTCGGGGTGTATCAGCCCCAGCATTTT
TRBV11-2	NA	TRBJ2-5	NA	CASSPRRFSETQYF	TGTGCCAGCAGCCCCCGTCGGTTTTCAGAGACCCAGTACTTC
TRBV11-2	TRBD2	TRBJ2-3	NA	CASSDRDYGDTQYF	TGTGCCAGCAGCGACCGGGACTACGGGGATACGCAGTATTTT
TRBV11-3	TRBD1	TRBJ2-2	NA	CASSPRQGNTGELFF	TGTGCCAGCAGCCCTCGACAGGGGAATACCGGGGAGCTGTTTTTT
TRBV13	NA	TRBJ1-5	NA	CASSLGTDSNQPQHF	TGTGCCAGCAGCTTAGGGACAGATAGCAATCAGCCCCAGCATTTT
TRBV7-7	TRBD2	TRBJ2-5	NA	CASSLSAGGPQETQYF	TGTGCTAGCAGCTTATCTGCGGGAGGACCCCAAGAGACCCAGTACTTC
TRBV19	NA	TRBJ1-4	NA	CASSLQGVSEKLFF	TGTGCCAGTAGTCTACAGGGTGTGAGTGAAAAACTGTTTTTT
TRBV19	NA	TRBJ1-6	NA	CASRQSSYNSPLHF	TGTGCCAGTAGACAGAGCTCCTATAATTCACCCCTCCACTTT
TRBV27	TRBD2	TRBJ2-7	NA	CASSLLPGLASTYEQYF	TGTGCCAGCAGTTTATTACCGGGACTAGCGTCGACCTACGAGCAGTACTTC
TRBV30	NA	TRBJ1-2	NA	CAWSVGGYGYTF	TGTGCCTGGAGTGTGGGGGGCTATGGCTACACCTTC
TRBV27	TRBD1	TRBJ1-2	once	CASSLGQSRHYGYTF	TGTGCCAGCAGTTTGGGACAGTCCAGACACTATGGCTACACCTTC
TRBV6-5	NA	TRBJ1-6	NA	CASSYFLGGFNSPLHF	TGTGCCAGCAGTTACTTTTTGGGGGGTTTTAATTCACCCCTCCACTTT
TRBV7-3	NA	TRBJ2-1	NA	CASSGTPPLVSNEQFF	TGTGCCAGCAGCGGCACACCACCTCTAGTGAGCAATGAGCAGTTCTTC
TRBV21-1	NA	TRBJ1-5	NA	CASSNPESHPFEYSNQPQHF	TGTGCCAGCAGCAATCCGGAGAGCCACCCATTTGAGTATAGCAATCAGCCCCAGCATTTT
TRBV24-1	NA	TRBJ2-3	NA	CATSEGRHSFTDTQYF	TGTGCCACCAGTGAAGGCCGACATTCCTTCACAGATACGCAGTATTTT
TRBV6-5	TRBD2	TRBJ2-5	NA	CASSYGGAGGVGTQYF	TGTGCCAGCAGTTACGGGGGGGCGGGGGGCGTCGGGACCCAGTACTTC
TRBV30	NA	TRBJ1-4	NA	CAWSRGANEKLFF	TGTGCCTGGAGCCGCGGGGCTAATGAAAAACTGTTTTTT
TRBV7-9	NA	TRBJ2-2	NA	CASSPGGGLTGELFF	TGTGCCAGCAGCCCTGGGGGGGGCCTTACCGGGGAGCTGTTTTTT
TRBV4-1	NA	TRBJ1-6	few	CASSQAQAGNSPLHF	TGCGCCAGCAGCCAAGCGCAGGCAGGGAATTCACCCCTCCACTTT
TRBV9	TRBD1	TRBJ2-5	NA	CASSVGGTGGETQYF	TGTGCCAGCAGCGTAGGTGGGACAGGGGGCGAGACCCAGTACTTC
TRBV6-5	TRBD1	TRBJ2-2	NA	CASSLDRGHGELFF	TGTGCCAGCAGTTTAGACAGGGGCCACGGGGAGCTGTTTTTT
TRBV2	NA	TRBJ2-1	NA	CASSEARSPYNEQFF	TGTGCCAGCAGTGAAGCTAGATCCCCCTACAATGAGCAGTTCTTC